The 10 T cell receptor beta chains below come from one sample, sequenced in a study of shared clonotypes between healthy human individuals. Assay: immunoSEQ multiplex PCR; the TCRdb copy retains only in-frame clones and omits some. Of about 1,900,000 clones in the sample, 85% to 95% were seen once. CD45RO-negative cells were positively selected for CCR7, leaving out terminally differentiated effector memory CD45RA+ cells. Sequenced input: naive CD8+ T cells sorted from blood. Receptors originate from a man younger than 35 in good health.

Regarding this clone: This specimen includes other DNA sequences encoding the same CDR3. This chain uses TRBV27 with TRBJ2-7; TRBD2 aligns across 8 bases. The CDR3 totals 15 residues. Per germline, CDR1 MNHEY and CDR2 SMNVEV (reference sequence). V gave up 2 bases and J gave up 4 bases; unmatched junction bases: 7. The DNA for the CDR3 is TGTGCCAGCAGTTTAGGTCCCGGGGGGGTGTACGAGCAGTACTTC. The encoded protein is CASSLGPGGVYEQYF.

Written as DNA, the CDR3 is TGTGCCAGCAGCTTAGGAGGACAGGGGGCTGGACAGCCCCAGCATTTT. Its protein is CASSLGGQGAGQPQHF. The chain uses TRBV7-9 and TRBJ1-5; 11 nucleotides line up with TRBD1. The V gene's germline CDR1 is SEHNR and CDR2 FQNEAQ (reference sequence). The CDR3 spans 16 residues. V shed 1 base, J shed 7 bases, and the junction held 6 bases outside the gene matches.

The chain has TRBV7-2 and TRBJ2-3, with 9 bases identical to TRBD2. There are 15 residues in the CDR3. Germline CDR1 is SGHTA and CDR2 is FQGNSA. V lost 4 bases to trimming and J lost 3 bases; unmatched junction nucleotides: 5. CDR3 residues: CASSSLGLATDTQYF. In DNA, the CDR3 is TGTGCCAGCAGCTCTCTGGGACTAGCAACAGATACGCAGTATTTT. Based on the CDR3 plus reference TRBV7-2 and TRBJ2-3, the full variable domain is GAGVSQSPSNKVTEKGKDVELRCDPISGHTALYWYRQSLGQGLEFLIYFQGNSAPDKSGLPSDRFSAERTGGSVSTLTIQRTQQEDSAVYLCASSSLGLATDTQYFGPGTRLTVL.

CDR3 in amino acids: CASSPLAGGESEQYF. The CDR3 DNA follows: TGTGCCAGCAGCCCACTAGCGGGAGGGGAAAGCGAGCAGTACTTC. The chain links TRBV6-6 to TRBJ2-7; 13 nucleotides agree with TRBD2. Germline trimming cut 6 bases from V and 6 bases from J; bases unmatched to any gene: 8. In germline, CDR1 is MNHNY, CDR2 SVGAGI (reference sequence). CDR3 length equals 15 residues.

The V gene is TRBV6-5, the J gene TRBJ1-1, with TRBD1 matching 7 bases. Losses at the gene ends were 6 bases for V and 10 bases for J; bases not matched to a gene: 8. This CDR3 is 12 amino acids long. The germline V gene has CDR1 MNHEY and CDR2 SVGAGI. CDR3 DNA sequence: TGTGCCAGCAGGACAACAGGGGTTGGAGCTTTCTTT. Protein product: CASRTTGVGAFF.

The chain links TRBV7-2 to TRBJ1-2; D may be TRBD1 (5 bases). This CDR3 region has 15 residues. Between the trimmed V and J ends, which lost 4 bases and 6 bases, there was a span of 18 bases. Germline V gene lookup returns CDR1 SGHTA and CDR2 FQGNSA. The CDR3 protein is CASSSAAGAGDGYTF. The DNA for the CDR3 is TGTGCCAGCAGCTCCGCGGCCGGGGCGGGTGATGGCTACACCTTC.

The chain joins TRBV27 to TRBJ2-7; TRBD1 aligns across 10 bases. The CDR3 covers 16 residues. With 0 bases clipped from V and 6 bases from J, the junction kept 8 bases outside the gene matches. Germline values: CDR1 MNHEY, CDR2 SMNVEV (reference sequence). Here the CDR3 reads CASSLSPGTGDSEQYF. Written as DNA, the CDR3 is TGTGCCAGCAGTTTATCGCCCGGGACAGGGGATTCCGAGCAGTACTTC.

The chain has TRBV28 and TRBJ1-1; 7 bases map to TRBD1. The CDR3 runs to 14 residues. Trimming cost V 6 bases and J 1 base; bases outside gene matches: 5. Per the germline V gene, CDR1 is MDHEN and CDR2 is SYDVKM. The CDR3: CASSQQGSNTEAFF. In nucleotides, the CDR3 is TGTGCCAGCAGCCAACAGGGGTCGAACACTGAAGCTTTCTTT.

This clone has just one count. This sample also contains other DNA sequences that code for the same CDR3. This chain links TRBV5-1 with TRBJ2-1; no clear D gene. Germline assignment: CDR1 SGHRS and CDR2 YFSETQ. V lost 4 bases to trimming and J lost 2 bases, with 10 bases between them. The CDR3 has 14 residues. The DNA of the CDR3 is TGCGCCAGCAGCCTGGACGGAACCTACAATGAGCAGTTCTTC. Protein product: CASSLDGTYNEQFF.

This sequence joins TRBV2 and TRBJ1-4; 11 nucleotides align to TRBD1. V was clipped by 6 bases and J by 2 bases; unmatched bases: 2. In germline, CDR1 is SNHLY, CDR2 FYNNEI. The CDR3 length is 15 residues. The CDR3: CASSGQGATNEKLFF. DNA of the CDR3: TGTGCCAGCAGCGGACAGGGGGCGACTAATGAAAAACTGTTTTTT.